These T cell receptor beta chains were read from a single sample in a study of T cells in Graves' hyperthyroidism and ophthalmopathy. TCRdb independently ran MiXCR on the multiplex PCR reads; one entry per CDR3 protein. Of about 660,000 distinct CDR3 sequences in the sample, 40% to 55% are singletons; the top ten hold less than 9.5%. What was sequenced was peripheral blood or thyroid tissue (not recorded which). The receptors originated from an adult man with Graves' disease, either hyperthyroidism or ophthalmopathy (not recorded which). Each CDR3 is given with its conserved first and last residue. D genes are given only for firm matches. Clone size appears in some rows only: once, few, many, or a class for an expanded clone.

D gene | clone size | J gene | V gene | CDR3 protein | CDR3 DNA
- | - | TRBJ1-3 | TRBV7-6 | CASSLNGGSGGNTIYF | TGCGCCAGCAGCTTAAACGGGGGATCTGGTGGAAACACCATATATTTT
TRBD1 | few | TRBJ1-5 | TRBV9 | CASSQGQGALNQPQHF | TGTGCCAGCAGCCAGGGACAGGGGGCGTTGAATCAGCCCCAGCATTTT
- | many | TRBJ1-2 | TRBV19 | CASSTRANYGYTF | TGTGCCAGTAGTACCAGGGCTAACTATGGCTACACCTTC
- | - | TRBJ2-7 | TRBV29-1 | CSLPRALGEQYF | TGCAGCTTACCCCGGGCCTTGGGGGAGCAGTACTTC
TRBD1 | - | TRBJ1-2 | TRBV4-1 | CASSQDPNRGEYGYTF | TGCGCCAGCAGCCAAGACCCTAACAGGGGCGAATATGGCTACACCTTC
- | - | TRBJ2-7 | TRBV20-1 | CSAPVAEVSYEQYF | TGCAGTGCCCCGGTGGCGGAAGTGTCCTACGAGCAGTACTTC
- | - | TRBJ2-2 | TRBV12-3/TRBV12-4 | CASGDGQLFF | TGTGCCAGCGGTGACGGGCAGCTGTTTTTC
- | - | TRBJ1-5 | TRBV7-8 | CASSLGFNQPQHF | TGTGCCAGCAGCTTAGGTTTCAATCAGCCCCAGCATTTT
TRBD1 | many | TRBJ2-7 | TRBV7-7 | CASSLGQGWVYEQYF | TGTGCTAGCAGCTTAGGACAGGGTTGGGTCTACGAGCAGTACTTC
- | - | TRBJ1-3 | TRBV29-1 | CSGASSGNTIYF | TGCAGCGGGGCCAGCTCTGGAAACACCATATATTTT
- | - | TRBJ1-3 | TRBV19 | CASSIDRSGMISGNTIYF | TGTGCCAGTAGTATAGATCGGAGCGGAATGATCTCTGGAAACACCATATATTTT
- | few | TRBJ1-5 | TRBV10-3 | CASSFGPGNQPQHF | TGTGCCAGCAGTTTCGGGCCGGGAAATCAGCCCCAGCATTTT
- | - | TRBJ2-5 | TRBV20-1 | CSARIVVGTQYF | TGCAGTGCTAGGATTGTCGTGGGAACCCAGTACTTC
- | - | TRBJ1-5 | TRBV19 | CASSLISSPQHF | TGTGCCAGCAGTTTAATCTCTAGTCCCCAGCATTTT
TRBD1 | many | TRBJ1-5 | TRBV24-1 | CATSPGDRGGNQPQHF | TGTGCCACCAGTCCAGGGGACAGGGGTGGCAATCAGCCCCAGCATTTT
TRBD1 | few | TRBJ1-1 | TRBV5-1 | CASSLARGLDTEAFF | TGCGCCAGCAGCTTGGCTAGGGGGCTAGACACTGAAGCTTTCTTT
- | many | TRBJ2-5 | TRBV7-2 | CASSQYQETQYF | TGTGCCAGCAGCCAGTACCAAGAGACCCAGTACTTC
- | few | TRBJ1-2 | TRBV5-1 | CASSLATSNYGYTF | TGCGCCAGCAGCTTGGCGACAAGTAACTATGGCTACACCTTC
- | few | TRBJ2-7 | TRBV20-1 | CSAPSALSYEQYF | TGCAGTGCGCCTAGCGCCCTCTCCTACGAGCAGTACTTC
- | many | TRBJ1-5 | TRBV25-1 | CASTSGPQPPYPQHF | TGTGCCAGCACCTCGGGGCCCCAGCCCCCTTATCCCCAGCATTTT
TRBD1 | many | TRBJ1-4 | TRBV15 | CATQGGQATNEKLFF | TGTGCCACCCAGGGGGGGCAGGCAACTAATGAAAAACTGTTTTTT
TRBD2 | few | TRBJ2-7 | TRBV7-2 | CASSHKGGGAWEQYF | TGTGCCAGCAGCCACAAAGGCGGGGGGGCTTGGGAGCAGTACTTC
- | many | TRBJ1-5 | TRBV12-3/TRBV12-4 | CASSDIWNQPQHF | TGTGCCAGCAGTGATATTTGGAATCAGCCCCAGCATTTT
- | - | TRBJ1-4 | TRBV10-3 | CAISADRRRGIREKLFF | TGTGCCATCAGTGCTGACAGGAGGAGAGGCATACGTGAAAAACTGTTTTTT
- | - | TRBJ1-1 | TRBV24-1 | CTTQGGEAFF | TGTACCACCCAAGGAGGTGAAGCTTTCTTT
TRBD2 | - | TRBJ2-2 | TRBV7-9 | CASSRTSGGANTGELFF | TGTGCCAGCAGCCGGACTAGCGGGGGAGCGAACACCGGGGAGCTGTTTTTT
- | many | TRBJ1-1 | TRBV24-1 | CATSEVPNLATVEAFF | TGTGCCACCAGTGAGGTGCCCAATCTCGCCACTGTTGAAGCTTTCTTT
TRBD1 | many | TRBJ1-1 | TRBV13 | CASSTVTGDDTEAFF | TGTGCCAGCAGCACCGTAACAGGGGATGACACTGAAGCTTTCTTT
- | - | TRBJ1-2 | TRBV15 | CATSRGARTNYGYTF | TGTGCCACCAGCAGAGGGGCGAGGACTAACTATGGCTACACCTTC
TRBD1 | - | TRBJ1-6 | TRBV19 | CASSSGTGTSPLHF | TGTGCCAGTAGTAGCGGGACAGGGACTTCACCCCTCCACTTT
- | - | TRBJ1-5 | TRBV25-1 | CASRTGSLSNQPQHF | TGTGCCAGCAGAACAGGGAGTTTAAGCAATCAGCCCCAGCATTTT
TRBD2 | - | TRBJ2-5 | TRBV7-9 | CAGWGGPRETQYF | TGTGCCGGCTGGGGGGGACCGCGGGAGACCCAGTACTTC
TRBD1 | - | TRBJ1-2 | TRBV2 | CASSPTGGPNYGYTF | TGTGCCAGCTCACCCACAGGGGGTCCCAACTATGGCTACACCTTC
- | - | TRBJ2-7 | TRBV12-3/TRBV12-4 | CASARGGQYYEQYF | TGTGCCAGCGCTCGAGGCGGACAGTACTACGAGCAGTACTTC
- | - | TRBJ2-7 | TRBV7-9 | CASSLAGRDNTYEQYF | TGTGCCAGCAGCTTAGCGGGGAGGGACAATACCTACGAGCAGTACTTC